Listed below are T cell receptor beta chains from one sample, sequenced in a study of T cell repertoires in cytomegalovirus infection. MiXCR, applied by TCRdb to the reads, yields one record per CDR3 protein. The profile shows about 600,000 distinct CDR3 sequences, approximately 24% of them singletons. Specimen: CD8+ T cells from PBMCs. The source is a human donor in good health (CMV status not recorded). Some clones in this sample may be carry-over from other donors' samples. Each CDR3 is given with its conserved first and last residue. Each record gives: J gene, clone size, V gene, D gene, CDR3 DNA, CDR3 protein. D genes are given only for firm matches. Not all rows give a size; the values are once, few, many and, for expanded clones, a class.

>TRBJ2-3|many|TRBV7-6|.
TGTGCCAGCAGCCCAAAGATAATTGGCACAGATACGCAGTATTTT
CASSPKIIGTDTQYF
>TRBJ2-3|once|TRBV7-4|.
TGTGCCAGCAGCTTAGCGCTGGGGGAGGAGTATTTT
CASSLALGEEYF
>TRBJ1-5|few|TRBV29-1|.
TGCAGCGTTGAAGATCCCAGGGGTCAGCCCCAGCATTTT
CSVEDPRGQPQHF
>TRBJ2-1|.|TRBV5-1|TRBD2
TGCGCCAGCAGCTTGGCCGTACTAGCGGGGGACAATGAGCAGTTCTTC
CASSLAVLAGDNEQFF
>TRBJ1-2|many|TRBV7-9|.
TGTGCCAGCAGCTTTACAAGGGTTGACAACTATGGCTACACCTTC
CASSFTRVDNYGYTF
>TRBJ2-6|.|TRBV7-9|.
TGTGCCAGCAGCATCCTCTCTGGGGCCAACGTCCTGACTTTC
CASSILSGANVLTF
>TRBJ1-5|many|TRBV7-2|TRBD1
TGTGCCAGCAGCTTAGTTGCGGGGACAGGGAATCAGCCCCAGCATTTT
CASSLVAGTGNQPQHF
>TRBJ2-5|.|TRBV10-3|TRBD1
TGTGCCATCAGTGAGGAGGTCCGGACAGGAGCATACTTC
CAISEEVRTGAYF
>TRBJ2-5|.|TRBV5-6|.
TGTGCCAGCAGACTTAGGCCGAGGGGCCCCCGAGAGACCCAGTACTTC
CASRLRPRGPRETQYF
>TRBJ1-6|few|TRBV5-6|.
TGTGCCAGCAGTTGGGAGGGGACCCCAGGATCACCCCTCCACTTT
CASSWEGTPGSPLHF
>TRBJ2-3|.|TRBV5-1|TRBD2
TGCGCCAGCAGCTTGGGTAGCGGGGAGGATACGCAGTATTTT
CASSLGSGEDTQYF
>TRBJ2-1|many|TRBV7-9|.
TGTGCCAGCAGCTTCAACCCTACTATCATCTTC
CASSFNPTIIF
>TRBJ2-7|.|TRBV5-6|.
TGTGCCAGCAGCTTGTCGACGGTCGGCTACGAGCAGTACTTC
CASSLSTVGYEQYF
>TRBJ2-1|many|TRBV7-2|.
TGTGCCAGCAGCTTAGCGTCGGACTCGTACAATGAGCAGTTCTTC
CASSLASDSYNEQFF
>TRBJ2-5|many|TRBV12-3/TRBV12-4|TRBD2
TGTGCCAGCAGCCAGCTAGGGACTAGCGGGGGGGAAGAGACCCAGTACTTC
CASSQLGTSGGEETQYF
>TRBJ1-6|few|TRBV28|.
TGTGCCAGCACCCAAAGGGTCGGGCCCTACTATAATTCACCCCTCCACTTT
CASTQRVGPYYNSPLHF
>TRBJ2-4|many|TRBV28|TRBD1
TGTGCCAGCAGGACAGGGGCCAAAAACATTCAGTACTTC
CASRTGAKNIQYF
>TRBJ2-5|.|TRBV7-9|TRBD2
TGTGCCAGCAGCTCAACGGTACTCGCGGGGGGCGACCAAGAGACCCAGTACTTC
CASSSTVLAGGDQETQYF
>TRBJ1-5|.|TRBV19|TRBD1
TGTGCCAGTAGTCAGGGACAGGACGATAATCAGCCCCAGCATTTT
CASSQGQDDNQPQHF
>TRBJ1-1|.|TRBV3-1|.
.
CASSQVGSGTEASF
>TRBJ1-1|many|TRBV7-8|TRBD1
TGTGCCAGCAGCTTAAAAGGGACAGGACCGAACACTGAAGCTTTCTTT
CASSLKGTGPNTEAFF
>TRBJ1-1|many|TRBV12-3/TRBV12-4|.
TGTGCCAGCAGTCTACAATGGGTAACTGAAGCTTTCTTT
CASSLQWVTEAFF
>TRBJ1-5|few|TRBV27|TRBD1
TGTGCCAGCAGCGCGGGACAGGTCAATCAGCCCCAGCATTTT
CASSAGQVNQPQHF
>TRBJ1-1|.|TRBV28|TRBD1
TGTGCCAGCAGCACAGACAGGGGGCGAGGATTTGCGAACACTGAAGCTTTCTTT
CASSTDRGRGFANTEAFF
>TRBJ2-7|.|TRBV20-1|.
TGCAGTGCTTACTCATACGAGCAGTACTTC
CSAYSYEQYF
>TRBJ1-2|.|TRBV6-2/TRBV6-3|TRBD1
TGTGCTGCAGCGCCCGAGACAGGGCTACATGGCTACACCTTC
CAAAPETGLHGYTF
>TRBJ2-2|.|TRBV2|TRBD1
TGTGCCAGCACAGATCGGACAGGGTTTCTGTTTTTT
CASTDRTGFLFF
>TRBJ1-6|many|TRBV7-2|.
TGTGCCAGCAGCTTATTACCCTTCGTGAATTCACCCCTCCACTTT
CASSLLPFVNSPLHF
>TRBJ1-4|.|TRBV6-2/TRBV6-3|.
TGTGCCAGCGGAGAGCACAGGGATGGCGAAAAACTGTTTTTT
CASGEHRDGEKLFF
>TRBJ2-7|few|TRBV7-2|.
TGTGCCAGCAGCTTAGGGGCTATAAACGAGCAGTACTTC
CASSLGAINEQYF
>TRBJ2-2|.|TRBV6-4|TRBD1
TGTGCCAGCAGTGACTCGATACTTGCCGGGACAGGGGCACCCGGGGAGCTGTTTTTT
CASSDSILAGTGAPGELFF
>TRBJ1-1|.|TRBV20-1|.
TGCAGTGTGAGGATGGAGGTGGGTACTGAAGCTTTCTTT
CSVRMEVGTEAFF
>TRBJ1-2|many|TRBV12-3/TRBV12-4|TRBD1
TGTGCCAGCAGTTCTAGGGGACAGGGTATGAGTTGGGATGGCTACACCTTC
CASSSRGQGMSWDGYTF
>TRBJ2-5|few|TRBV11-3|.
TGTGCCAGCAGCTCCCGGACAGAATCAGAGACCCAGTACTTC
CASSSRTESETQYF
>TRBJ2-3|.|TRBV7-9|.
TGTGCCAGCAGCCCCCGGGGGCAGACAGATACGCAGTATTTT
CASSPRGQTDTQYF
>TRBJ2-2|.|TRBV4-2|.
TGTGCCAGCAGCCCGAGAGCAAACACCGGGGAGCTGTTTTTT
CASSPRANTGELFF
>TRBJ1-2|.|TRBV4-1|.
TGCGCCAGCAGCCAAACAGGCCCATTGGACTATGGCTACACCTTC
CASSQTGPLDYGYTF
>TRBJ2-1|few|TRBV19|.
TGTGCCAGTAGTATAGTCCCGGGGAGCAATGAGCAGTTCTTC
CASSIVPGSNEQFF
>TRBJ1-1|.|TRBV12-5|TRBD1
TGTGCTAGTGGTTTCGAGACCGGGACAGCGAACACTGAAGCTTTCTTT
CASGFETGTANTEAFF
>TRBJ2-1|many|TRBV7-2|TRBD2
TGTGCCAGCAGCTTATCTCGTCGGGCGGGGGGCTATGAGCAGTTCTTC
CASSLSRRAGGYEQFF
>TRBJ1-5|few|TRBV19|.
TGTGCCAGTAGTATGGACACCAATCAGCCCCAGCATTTT
CASSMDTNQPQHF
>TRBJ1-1|many|TRBV7-9|.
TGTGCCAGCAGCTTAGCGAAGTCCCTCAAGGGGCACACTGAAGCTTTCTTT
CASSLAKSLKGHTEAFF
>TRBJ2-5|many|TRBV7-9|.
TGTGCCCTAAGGAAAGAGACCCAGTACTTC
CALRKETQYF
>TRBJ2-3|many|TRBV7-2|.
TGTGCCAGCAGGAGTACAGATACGCAGTATTTT
CASRSTDTQYF
>TRBJ1-2|.|TRBV4-2|.
TGTGCCAGCAGCCAAGATTTGGACATAAGTAACTATGGCTACACCTTC
CASSQDLDISNYGYTF
>TRBJ1-1|few|TRBV19|.
TGTGCCAGTAGTATGGCCCGGGGGCGCGGGGAGGGCACTGAAGCTTTCTTT
CASSMARGRGEGTEAFF
>TRBJ1-3|many|TRBV7-9|TRBD1
TGTGCCAGCAGCCCAAGGGACAGGGGGCGAAGGATGGACACCATATATTTT
CASSPRDRGRRMDTIYF
>TRBJ2-6|many|TRBV28|.
TGTGCCAGCAGTTTAATTCCGACCAGGGTTGGGGCCAACGTCCTGACTTTC
CASSLIPTRVGANVLTF
>TRBJ2-2|.|TRBV7-8|.
TGTGCCAGCAGCCGGTCACCCCGGACGGCGGAGCTGTTTTTT
CASSRSPRTAELFF
>TRBJ1-1|once|TRBV6-1|.
TGTGCCACCAACTTCGCGGACCCGGGCGGAAGCACTGAAGCTTTCTTT
CATNFADPGGSTEAFF
>TRBJ1-1|many|TRBV7-8|.
TGTGCCAGCAGCCCCCGGGAGAATCCCCTTGATGAAGCTTTCTTT
CASSPRENPLDEAFF
>TRBJ2-3|.|TRBV7-2|.
TGTGCCAGCAGCTTAGAGGGGAACGTTCCTTCAGATACGCAGTATTTT
CASSLEGNVPSDTQYF
>TRBJ1-1|.|TRBV15|.
TGTGCCACCAGCTATACCTTGGGGCTGGATGAAGCTTTCTTT
CATSYTLGLDEAFF
>TRBJ1-5|many|TRBV7-2|.
TGTGCCAGCAGCTTAGGACACGATCAGCATTTT
CASSLGHDQHF